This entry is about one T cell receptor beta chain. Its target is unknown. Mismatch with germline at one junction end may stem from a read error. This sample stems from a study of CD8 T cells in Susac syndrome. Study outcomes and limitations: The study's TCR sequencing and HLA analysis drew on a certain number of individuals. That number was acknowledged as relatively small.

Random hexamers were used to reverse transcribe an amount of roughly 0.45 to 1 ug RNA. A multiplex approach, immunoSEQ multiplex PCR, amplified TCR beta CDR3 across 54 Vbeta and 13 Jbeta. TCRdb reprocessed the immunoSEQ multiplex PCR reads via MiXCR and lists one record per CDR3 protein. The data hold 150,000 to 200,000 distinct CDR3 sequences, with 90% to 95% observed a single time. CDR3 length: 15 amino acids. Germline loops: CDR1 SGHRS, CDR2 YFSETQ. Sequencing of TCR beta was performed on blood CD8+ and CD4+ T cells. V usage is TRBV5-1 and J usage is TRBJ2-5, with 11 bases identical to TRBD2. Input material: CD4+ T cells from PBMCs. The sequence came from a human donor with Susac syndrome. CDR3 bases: TGTGCCAGCAGCTTGGGGACTAGCGGACAAGAGACCCAGTACTTC. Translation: CASSLGTSGQETQYF.